These T cell receptor beta chains were read from a single sample in a study of cytomegalovirus exposure and HLA in healthy donors. Profiling relied on immunoSEQ multiplex PCR, and the TCRdb table lists in-frame clones only, not all of them. The sample includes fewer than 100,000 clones, 69% of them seen just once. The sequenced material came from PBMCs. Receptor source: a female donor in good health and CMV-seronegative. CDR3s include the opening cysteine and the closing phenylalanine or tryptophan. The D gene is left open where the match is weak. Only some rows state a clone size, as once, few, many or a class for expanded clones.

>once|TRBV5-1|-|TRBJ2-3
CASSQGTSTDTQYF
TGCGCCAGCAGCCAAGGGACTAGCACAGATACGCAGTATTTT
>-|TRBV7-2|TRBD2|TRBJ2-1
CASSLTSGGGEQFF
TGTGCCAGCAGCTTGACTAGCGGGGGGGGTGAGCAGTTCTTC
>-|TRBV6-1|TRBD1|TRBJ2-7
CASSERRTGGAEQYF
TGTGCCAGCAGTGAGAGGAGGACAGGGGGCGCCGAGCAGTACTTC
>-|TRBV29-1|TRBD2|TRBJ2-1
CSVEEGTSGYNEQFF
TGCAGCGTTGAAGAGGGGACTAGCGGTTACAATGAGCAGTTCTTC
>once|TRBV14|TRBD1|TRBJ1-1
CASSRVTGMGTEAFF
TGTGCCAGCAGCCGAGTGACAGGGATGGGCACTGAAGCTTTCTTT
>-|TRBV11-3|TRBD2|TRBJ2-3
CASSLGTSRYTDTQYF
TGTGCCAGCAGCTTAGGGACTAGTCGATACACAGATACGCAGTATTTT
>-|TRBV28|-|TRBJ2-4
CASSLWQGGNIQYF
TGTGCCAGCAGTTTATGGCAGGGTGGAAACATTCAGTACTTC
>-|TRBV4-3|TRBD1|TRBJ1-1
CASSIRTGGDTEAFF
TGCGCCAGCAGCATCCGGACAGGGGGAGACACTGAAGCTTTCTTT
>-|TRBV5-1|TRBD1|TRBJ2-3
CASSSLTGGDTQYF
TGCGCCAGCAGCTCGTTGACAGGGGGAGATACGCAGTATTTT
>-|TRBV28|TRBD1|TRBJ2-7
CASSSPGTGGRYEQYF
TGTGCCAGCAGTTCCCCCGGGACAGGGGGCAGATACGAGCAGTACTTC
>once|TRBV2|-|TRBJ2-2
CASSEGRVLTGELFF
TGTGCCAGCAGTGAAGGTCGGGTGCTCACCGGGGAGCTGTTTTTT
>-|TRBV29-1|-|TRBJ1-5
CSVEKDPGQPQHF
TGCAGCGTTGAAAAGGATCCGGGTCAGCCCCAGCATTTT
>-|TRBV7-7|TRBD2|TRBJ2-1
CASSLRTSGESSYNEQFF
TGTGCTAGCAGCCTCCGGACTAGCGGGGAGAGCTCCTACAATGAGCAGTTCTTC
>once|TRBV7-9|TRBD2|TRBJ2-1
CASSLGTSGHNEQFF
TGTGCCAGCAGCTTGGGGACTAGCGGTCACAATGAGCAGTTCTTC
>-|TRBV7-9|-|TRBJ1-2
CASSLLRTNYGYTF
TGTGCCAGCAGCTTACTACGTACTAACTATGGCTACACCTTC
>once|TRBV7-2|-|TRBJ1-1
CASSLHGMGGTEAFF
TGTGCCAGCAGCCTACATGGGATGGGAGGCACTGAAGCTTTCTTT